One and the same sample provided the 19 T cell receptor beta chains below, sequenced in a study of blood T cells in healthy people across ages. Through a sample-barcoded 5' primer and a J-beta primer mix, a second PCR was run for roughly 6 to 12 cycles. TCRdb called the 5' RACE reads again in MiXCR, with one record for every CDR3 protein. The sample has roughly 800,000 distinct CDR3 sequences; roughly 64% are singletons. The sequencing input was blood. The receptors shown here come from a man aged 25 to 45 in good health.

J is TRBJ1-1 and V is TRBV7-2; D call uncertain. CDR1 and CDR2 (germline): SGHTA, FQGNSA. V was pared by 5 bases and J by 0 bases, with 13 bases between. The CDR3 spans 15 residues. The CDR3 DNA is TGTGCCAGCAGCGTCGGTCCAATCATGAACACTGAAGCTTTCTTT. As protein: CASSVGPIMNTEAFF.

Only a few counts were recorded for this clonotype. The chain recombines TRBV7-2 with TRBJ2-5; no clear D gene. The V gene lost 1 base and the J gene lost 4 bases, with 7 bases spanning the gap. Germline lookup yields CDR1 SGHTA and CDR2 FQGNSA. This CDR3 has 13 amino acids. CDR3 nucleotide sequence: TGTGCCAGCAGCTTAGTTCGAAGAGAGACCCAGTACTTC. This encodes CASSLVRRETQYF.

The chain combines TRBV20-1 with TRBJ2-3, with 10 nucleotides matching TRBD2. This CDR3 comprises 18 residues. Germline values: CDR1 DFQATT, CDR2 SNEGSKA (reference sequence). J gave up 1 base and V 4 bases, and 14 bases lay outside the gene matches. CDR3 sequence: CSATTVGQGTSGTDTQYF. CDR3 sequence (DNA): TGCAGTGCTACGACCGTTGGCCAGGGGACTAGCGGCACAGATACGCAGTATTTT.

This rearrangement joins TRBV20-1 to TRBJ1-5; 10 nucleotides agree with TRBD1. The junction had 9 bases not matched to a gene; V was cut back by 3 bases and J by 1 base. Germline V CDR1 and CDR2: DFQATT, SNEGSKA (reference sequence). The CDR3 runs to 17 residues. The CDR3 protein is CSASGGGTGVSNQPQHF. The CDR3 DNA follows: TGCAGTGCTAGCGGAGGAGGGACAGGGGTCAGCAATCAGCCCCAGCATTTT.

This clonotype was seen a few times. V is TRBV27 and J is TRBJ2-7, with D possibly called TRBD1 or TRBD2 (7 bases each). This CDR3 comprises 15 residues. CDR1 MNHEY and CDR2 SMNVEV come from the germline V gene (reference sequence). V shed 9 bases and J shed 3 bases, with 21 bases lying between them. The CDR3 sequence is CASNNVRGGSYEQYF. CDR3 coding DNA: TGTGCCAGTAACAACGTCAGGGGGGGTAGCTACGAGCAGTACTTC.

This clonotype was seen only a few times. The V call is TRBV20-1, the J call TRBJ1-4; 8 bases match TRBD1. Trimming removed 0 bases from V and 8 bases from J; junction bases left unmatched: 8. CDR3 length: 15 amino acids. The V gene's germline CDR1 is DFQATT and CDR2 SNEGSKA (reference sequence). CDR3 nucleotides: TGCAGTGCTAGAGATTGGGCAGGGGGCACCGAAAAACTGTTTTTT. Translated: CSARDWAGGTEKLFF.

Remarks on this clonotype: Being one base from a much bigger clone, this may be a read error. The CDR3 DNA is TGCGCCAGCAGCCAAGAAGGCACTGCGGCCAACGTCCTGACTTTC. Translated: CASSQEGTAANVLTF. The chain couples TRBV4-3 to TRBJ2-6; no firm D call. CDR1 is LGHNA and CDR2 is YSLEER in the germline V gene. The length of the CDR3 is 15 residues. V was shortened by 0 bases and J by 6 bases, with 9 bases between the two germline ends.

The J gene is TRBJ2-5, the V gene TRBV7-8, with 8 bases aligning to TRBD1. The length of the CDR3 is 15 residues. Germline V CDR1 and CDR2: SGHVS, FQNEAQ. V trimming: 4 bases; J trimming: 4 bases; junction bases outside the gene matches: 8. CDR3 protein: CASSSQGATGETQYF. CDR3 coding DNA: TGTGCCAGCAGCTCGCAGGGGGCGACCGGAGAGACCCAGTACTTC.

This clonotype has only a few counts. V is TRBV29-1 and J is TRBJ2-7; 10 nucleotides align to TRBD1. The CDR3 sequence is 14 residues long. Germline V gene data show CDR1 as SQVTM and CDR2 as ANQGSEA. V shed 6 bases, J shed 3 bases, and the junction held 8 bases outside the gene matches. CDR3 sequence (DNA): TGCAGCGTGGGACAGGGGAGGGGAGACTACGAGCAGTACTTC. As protein: CSVGQGRGDYEQYF.

This rearrangement joins TRBV4-2 to TRBJ1-4; D ambiguous. V lost 3 bases, J lost 2 bases, and 10 bases lay in between. CDR1 is LGHNA and CDR2 is YNFKEQ in the germline V gene. The CDR3 is 15 amino acids. The CDR3 protein is CASSQEDLTNEKLFF. In DNA, the CDR3 is TGTGCCAGCAGCCAGGAAGACCTGACTAATGAAAAACTGTTTTTT.

The chain couples TRBV10-3 to TRBJ2-7, with a possible D match to TRBD2 (7 bases). Gene TRBJ2-5 matches the end of the DNA better, so the J call may be wrong. CDR3 length: 14 residues. The germline V gene encodes CDR1 ENHRY and CDR2 SYGVKD. Written as DNA, the CDR3 is TGTGCCATCAAGAACGGGGCGGGGGCAGAGACCCAGTACTTC. Translated, it gives CAIKNGAGAETQYF.

V and J are TRBV9 and TRBJ2-3, with TRBD2 matching 9 bases. Germline V gene sequence: CDR1 SGDLS, CDR2 YYNGEE. The CDR3 runs 14 residues. V lost 4 bases, J lost 6 bases, and 6 bases stayed unmatched. Written as DNA, the CDR3 is TGTGCCAGCAGCCCTAGCGGGAATTGGGATACGCAGTATTTT. Translating gives CASSPSGNWDTQYF.

This chain uses TRBV6-6 with TRBJ2-5; D possibly matches TRBD1 or TRBD2 (5 bases each). Trimming cost V 2 bases and J 5 bases, with 9 bases left between them. The CDR3 contains 13 residues. CDR1 MNHNY and CDR2 SVGAGI come from the germline V gene (reference sequence). The CDR3 spells CASSYRDAETQYF. DNA for the CDR3: TGTGCCAGCAGTTACAGGGACGCGGAGACCCAGTACTTC.

J is TRBJ2-5 and V is TRBV11-1; 9 bases are shared with TRBD2. V gave up 1 base and J gave up 11 bases; unmatched junction bases: 8. Germline-derived CDR1 and CDR2 are SGHAT and FQDESV (reference sequence). The CDR3 consists of 14 residues. CDR3 nucleotide sequence: TGTGCCAGCAGCTTAGAGGCGGGGGGGAATGAGCAGTACTTC. It translates to CASSLEAGGNEQYF.

This clonotype has a handful of counts. CDR3 in amino acids: CASSSTGNAYNEQFF. The CDR3 coding sequence is TGTGCCAGCAGCTCGACGGGCAACGCGTACAATGAGCAGTTCTTC. The chain couples TRBV5-6 to TRBJ2-1; no firm D call. Germline V gives CDR1 SGHDT, CDR2 YYEEEE. Trimming stripped 3 bases from V and 4 bases from J, with 14 bases between. The CDR3 is 15 residues long. Complete variable domain (other parts from reference TRBV5-6 and TRBJ2-1): DAGVTQSPTHLIKTRGQQVTLRCSPKSGHDTVSWYQQALGQGPQFIFQYYEEEERQRGNFPDRFSGHQFPNYSSELNVNALLLGDSALYLCASSSTGNAYNEQFFGPGTRLTVL.

This clonotype was seen a handful of times. The chain carries TRBV15 and TRBJ2-3, with D unclear. The CDR3 contains 14 residues. V lost 3 bases and J lost 2, with 9 bases in between. CDR1 and CDR2 from the germline V gene are LNHNV and YYDKDF (reference sequence). The CDR3: CATSRDGYTDTQYF. Here the CDR3 DNA reads TGTGCCACCAGCAGGGACGGATACACAGATACGCAGTATTTT.

The chain combines TRBV6-6 with TRBJ2-5, with 9 bases matching TRBD1. The CDR3 consists of 15 residues. Germline lookup yields CDR1 MNHNY and CDR2 SVGAGI (reference sequence). Trimming cost V 8 bases and J 11 bases; bases outside gene matches: 18. The CDR3 bases are TGTGCCAGCTACTCACCGGGACAGGGTGGGGGAGGGCAGTACTTC. It translates to CASYSPGQGGGGQYF.

The V and J genes are TRBV27 and TRBJ2-5; no reliable D call. The DNA end favors TRBJ2-7, so the J call may be wrong. CDR3 length: 14 amino acids. Germline V gives CDR1 MNHEY, CDR2 SMNVEV (reference sequence). CDR3 sequence: CASSPPGGSNEQYF. The CDR3 region has the DNA TGTGCCAGCAGCCCTCCCGGTGGCTCTAACGAGCAGTACTTC.

J is TRBJ2-1 and V is TRBV3-1; weak D call: TRBD1 (5 bases). Germline CDR1 LGHDT, CDR2 YNNKEL (reference sequence). V lost 7 bases, J lost 7 bases, and 20 bases lay in between. CDR3 size: 15 residues. DNA for the CDR3: TGTGCCAGCACCCTGGGTAGACAGCTAAAAAATGAGCAGTTCTTC. Protein sequence: CASTLGRQLKNEQFF.